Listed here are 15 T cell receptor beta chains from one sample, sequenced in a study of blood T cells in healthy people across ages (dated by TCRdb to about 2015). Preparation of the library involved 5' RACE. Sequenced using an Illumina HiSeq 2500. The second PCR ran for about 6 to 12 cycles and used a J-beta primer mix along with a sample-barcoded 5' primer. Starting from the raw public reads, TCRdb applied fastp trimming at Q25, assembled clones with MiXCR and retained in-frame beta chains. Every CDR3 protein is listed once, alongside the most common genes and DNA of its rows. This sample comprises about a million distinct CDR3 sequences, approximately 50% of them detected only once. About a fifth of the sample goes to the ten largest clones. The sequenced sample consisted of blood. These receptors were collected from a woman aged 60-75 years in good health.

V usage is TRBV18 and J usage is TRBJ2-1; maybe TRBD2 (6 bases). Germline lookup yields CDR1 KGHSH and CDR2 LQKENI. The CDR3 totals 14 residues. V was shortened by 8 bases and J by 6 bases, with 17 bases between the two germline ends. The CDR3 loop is CASLPFSGGNEQFF. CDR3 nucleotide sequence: TGTGCCAGCCTCCCCTTTTCCGGGGGCAATGAGCAGTTCTTC.

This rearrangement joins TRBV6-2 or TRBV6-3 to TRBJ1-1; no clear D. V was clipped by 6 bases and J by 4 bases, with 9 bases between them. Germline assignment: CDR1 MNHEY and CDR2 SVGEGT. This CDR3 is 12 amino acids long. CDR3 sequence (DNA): TGTGCCAGCAGGAGGGTTATCACTGAAGCTTTCTTT. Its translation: CASRRVITEAFF.

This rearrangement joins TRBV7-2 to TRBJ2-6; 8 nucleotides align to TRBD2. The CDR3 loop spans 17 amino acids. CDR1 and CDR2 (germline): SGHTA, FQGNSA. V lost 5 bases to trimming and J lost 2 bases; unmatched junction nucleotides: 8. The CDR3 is CASSPGRAGAGANVLTF. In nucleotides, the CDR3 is TGTGCCAGCAGCCCCGGGAGGGCAGGAGCTGGGGCCAACGTCCTGACTTTC.

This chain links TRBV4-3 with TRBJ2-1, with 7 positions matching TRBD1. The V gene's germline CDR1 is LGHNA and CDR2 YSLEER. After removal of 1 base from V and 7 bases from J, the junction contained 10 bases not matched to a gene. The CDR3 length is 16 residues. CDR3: CASSQATGSPGNEQFF. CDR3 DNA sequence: TGCGCCAGCAGCCAAGCGACAGGGAGCCCAGGGAATGAGCAGTTCTTC.

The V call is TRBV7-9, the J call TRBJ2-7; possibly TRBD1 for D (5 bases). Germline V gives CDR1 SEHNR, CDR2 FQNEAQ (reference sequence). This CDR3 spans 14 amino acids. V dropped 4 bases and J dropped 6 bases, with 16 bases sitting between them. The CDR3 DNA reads TGTGCCAGCAGCTCACGCGGTAAGGGGCTCGAGCAGTACTTC. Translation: CASSSRGKGLEQYF.

This CDR3 is CASSARRQPHEQYF. CDR3 sequence (DNA): TGTGCCAGCAGCGCCCGTCGACAGCCCCACGAGCAGTACTTC. The chain is built from TRBV9 and TRBJ2-7; TRBD1 might be the D (5 bases). This CDR3 has 14 residues. With 3 bases removed from V and 5 bases from J, the gap between germline ends came to 15 bases. Germline loops: CDR1 SGDLS, CDR2 YYNGEE.

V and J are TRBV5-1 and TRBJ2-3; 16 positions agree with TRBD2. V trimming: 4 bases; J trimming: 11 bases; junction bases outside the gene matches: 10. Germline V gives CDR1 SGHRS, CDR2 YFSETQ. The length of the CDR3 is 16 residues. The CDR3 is CASSRGTSGRAAVQYF. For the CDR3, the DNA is TGCGCCAGCAGCCGCGGGACTAGCGGGAGGGCCGCGGTGCAGTATTTT.

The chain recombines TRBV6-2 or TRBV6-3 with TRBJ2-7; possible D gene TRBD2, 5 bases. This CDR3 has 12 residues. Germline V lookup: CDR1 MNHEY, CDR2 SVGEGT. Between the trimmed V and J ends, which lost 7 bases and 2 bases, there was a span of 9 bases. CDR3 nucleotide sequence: TGTGCCAGCAATGGACTTCCCTACGAGCAGTACTTC. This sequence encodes CASNGLPYEQYF.

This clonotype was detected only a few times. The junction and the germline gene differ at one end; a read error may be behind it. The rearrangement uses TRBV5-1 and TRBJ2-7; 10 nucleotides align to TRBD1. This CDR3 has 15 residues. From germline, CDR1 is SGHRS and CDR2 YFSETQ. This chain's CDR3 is CASSLGQGGSYEQYF. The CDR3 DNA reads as TGTGCCAGCAGCTTAGGACAGGGGGGATCCTACGAGCAGTACTTC.

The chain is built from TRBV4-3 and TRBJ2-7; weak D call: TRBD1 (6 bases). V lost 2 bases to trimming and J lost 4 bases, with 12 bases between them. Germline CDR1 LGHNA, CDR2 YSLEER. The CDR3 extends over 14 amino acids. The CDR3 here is CASSQYGQGYEQYF. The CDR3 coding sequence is TGCGCCAGCAGCCAATACGGGCAGGGGTACGAGCAGTACTTC.

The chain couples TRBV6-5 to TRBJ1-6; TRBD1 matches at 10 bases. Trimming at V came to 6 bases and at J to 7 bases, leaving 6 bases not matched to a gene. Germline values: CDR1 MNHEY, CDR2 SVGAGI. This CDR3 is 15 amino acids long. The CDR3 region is CASRRQGAENSPLHF. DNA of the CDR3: TGTGCCAGCAGACGACAGGGGGCAGAGAATTCACCCCTCCACTTT.

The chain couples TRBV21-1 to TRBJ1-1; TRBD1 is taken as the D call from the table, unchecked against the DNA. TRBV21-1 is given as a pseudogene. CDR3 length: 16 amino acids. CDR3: CASKRDRGIMNAEAFF. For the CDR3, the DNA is TGTGCCAGCAAACGGGACAGGGGTATTATGAACGCTGAAGCTTTCTTT.

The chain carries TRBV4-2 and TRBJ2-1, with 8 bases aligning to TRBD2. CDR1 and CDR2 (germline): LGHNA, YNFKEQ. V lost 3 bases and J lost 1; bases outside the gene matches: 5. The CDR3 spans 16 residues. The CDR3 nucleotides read TGTGCCAGCAGCCAGCCGGGACTAGAGTCCTACAATGAGCAGTTCTTC. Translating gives CASSQPGLESYNEQFF.

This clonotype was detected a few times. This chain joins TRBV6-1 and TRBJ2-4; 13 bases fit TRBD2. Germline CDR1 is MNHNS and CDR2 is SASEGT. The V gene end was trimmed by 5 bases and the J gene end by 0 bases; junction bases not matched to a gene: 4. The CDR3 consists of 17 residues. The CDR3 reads CASSPRTSGRAKNIQYF. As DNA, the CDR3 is TGTGCCAGCAGTCCAAGGACTAGCGGGAGAGCCAAAAACATTCAGTACTTC.

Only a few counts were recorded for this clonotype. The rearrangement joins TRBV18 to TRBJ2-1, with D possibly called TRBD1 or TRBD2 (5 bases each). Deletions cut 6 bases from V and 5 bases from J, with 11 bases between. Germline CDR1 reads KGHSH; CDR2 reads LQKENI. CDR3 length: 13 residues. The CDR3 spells CASSGASDNEQFF. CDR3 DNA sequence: TGTGCCAGCTCCGGGGCCTCTGACAATGAGCAGTTCTTC.